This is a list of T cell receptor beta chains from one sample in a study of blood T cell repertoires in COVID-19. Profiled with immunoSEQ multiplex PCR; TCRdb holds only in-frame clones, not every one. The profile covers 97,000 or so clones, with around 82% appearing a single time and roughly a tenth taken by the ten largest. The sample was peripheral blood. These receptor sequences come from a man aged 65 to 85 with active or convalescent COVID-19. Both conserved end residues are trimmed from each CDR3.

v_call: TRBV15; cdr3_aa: ATSRDGSSGGTYNEQF
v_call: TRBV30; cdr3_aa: AWTSSNEQF
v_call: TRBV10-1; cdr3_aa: ASNRDRATDTQY
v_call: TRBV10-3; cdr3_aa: AVYGDTIY
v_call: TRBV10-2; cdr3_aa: ASSSQLVTNTGELF
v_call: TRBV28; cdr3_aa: ASSFDRSNSPLH
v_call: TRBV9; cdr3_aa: ASSVEPPHEQF
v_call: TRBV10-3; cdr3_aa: AISGQGGSYEQY
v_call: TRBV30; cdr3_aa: AWSVQSSTDTQY
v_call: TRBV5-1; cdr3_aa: ASSFAGGWEQF
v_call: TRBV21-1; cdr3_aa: ARKGGDRDGYT
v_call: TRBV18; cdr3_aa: AQPGAVRSGDRYYEQY
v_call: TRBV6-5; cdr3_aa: ASRLDRGQVTQY
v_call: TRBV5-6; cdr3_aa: ASSTLAFPQETQY
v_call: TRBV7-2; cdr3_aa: ASSLKPGGGQPQH
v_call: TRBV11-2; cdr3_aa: ASSLIGGGGDYT
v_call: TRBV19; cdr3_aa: ASSARAAGEQF
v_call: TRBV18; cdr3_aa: ASSTTDQNTEAF
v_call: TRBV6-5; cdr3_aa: ASSYAAYSNQPQH
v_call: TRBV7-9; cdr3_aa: ASSLVPTAYGNQPQH
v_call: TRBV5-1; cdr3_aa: ASSPGQSQETQY
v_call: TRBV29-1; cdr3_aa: SVKRTGFGAKTQY
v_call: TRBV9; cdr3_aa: ASSVNSRGRDEQF
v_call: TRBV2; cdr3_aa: ASSGEGYETQY